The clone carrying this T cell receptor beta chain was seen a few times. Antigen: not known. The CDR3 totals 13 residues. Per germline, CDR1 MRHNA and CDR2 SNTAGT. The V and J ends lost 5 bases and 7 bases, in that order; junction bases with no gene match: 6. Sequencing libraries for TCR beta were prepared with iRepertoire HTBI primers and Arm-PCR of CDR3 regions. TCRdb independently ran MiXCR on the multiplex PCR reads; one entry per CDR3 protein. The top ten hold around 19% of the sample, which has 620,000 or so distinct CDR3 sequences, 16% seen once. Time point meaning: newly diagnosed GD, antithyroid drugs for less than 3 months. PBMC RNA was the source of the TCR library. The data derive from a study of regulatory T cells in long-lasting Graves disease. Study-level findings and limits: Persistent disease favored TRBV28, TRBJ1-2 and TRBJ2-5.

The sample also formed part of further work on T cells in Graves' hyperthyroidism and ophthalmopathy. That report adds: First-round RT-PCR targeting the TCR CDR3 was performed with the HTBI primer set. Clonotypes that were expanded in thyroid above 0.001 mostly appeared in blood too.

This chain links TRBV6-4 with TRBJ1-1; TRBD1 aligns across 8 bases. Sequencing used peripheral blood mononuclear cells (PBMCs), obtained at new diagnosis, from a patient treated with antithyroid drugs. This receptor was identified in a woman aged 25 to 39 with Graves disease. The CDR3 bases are TGTGCCAGCAGTTACCCGACAGGGGTTGAAGCTTTCTTT. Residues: CASSYPTGVEAFF.